A single sample is the source of the 18 T cell receptor beta chains below, sequenced in a study of T cell therapy after organ transplantation. These receptors are not linked to any known antigen. The sample's time point: 4-8 weeks after completion of therapy. Method: immunoSEQ multiplex PCR; TCRdb's copy keeps in-frame clones and lacks some. This sample has about 19,000 clones, with over 75% found just once. This specimen was CD8+ T cells from blood, taken after autologous CMV-specific T cell therapy. The receptors derive from a human patient who had received a solid organ transplant and had CMV disease. Some T cells may trace back to the graft donor.

The chain links TRBV27 to TRBJ2-5; D perhaps matches TRBD2 (6 bases). The last part of the DNA fits TRBJ2-7 better; the J call may be wrong. CDR1 is MNHEY and CDR2 is SMNVEV in the germline V gene (reference sequence). This CDR3 spans 15 amino acids. CDR3 DNA: TGTGCCAGCAGTTTATCCCCTGGACTGGAGGGCGAGCAGTACTTC. Translation: CASSLSPGLEGEQYF.

The V call is TRBV2, the J call TRBJ2-7; the D gene is possibly TRBD1 (6 bases). The CDR3 is made up of 17 amino acids. V shed 2 bases and J shed 2 bases, with 19 bases lying between them. Germline lookup yields CDR1 SNHLY and CDR2 FYNNEI. The CDR3 DNA reads TGTGCCAGCAGTGAATCGCCCATGACAGGTCCGCCCTACGAGCAGTACTTC. Its protein product is CASSESPMTGPPYEQYF.

This chain connects TRBV27 to TRBJ2-5; either TRBD1 or TRBD2 may fit D (5 bases each). The CDR3 length is 14 residues. CDR1 is MNHEY and CDR2 is SMNVEV in the germline V gene (reference sequence). The V end lost 0 bases, the J end lost 7 bases, and 12 bases lay between the germline ends. This CDR3 reads CASSLSGDLWTQYF. The DNA of the CDR3 is TGTGCCAGCAGTTTATCCGGGGACCTTTGGACCCAGTACTTC.

The chain links TRBV7-3 to TRBJ2-1; maybe TRBD2 (7 bases). Germline-derived CDR1 and CDR2 are SGHTA and FQGTGA. This CDR3 spans 17 amino acids. With 3 bases removed from V and 8 bases from J, the gap between germline ends came to 23 bases. The CDR3 DNA sequence: TGTGCCAGCAGCTTTGAGGGGAGGGCCGTCAGGGGCGATGAGCAGTTCTTC. As protein: CASSFEGRAVRGDEQFF.

The chain carries TRBV9 and TRBJ2-7; TRBD2 is a possible D gene (6 bases). The CDR3 length is 14 residues. The germline V gene has CDR1 SGDLS and CDR2 YYNGEE. The ends were cut back, 2 bases at V and 0 bases at J, with 9 bases in the middle. The CDR3 DNA reads as TGTGCCAGCAGCGTTGGAGGGAGCTCCTACGAGCAGTACTTC. Its protein is CASSVGGSSYEQYF.

By frequency in the sample, this clone is medium-sized. The gene calls are TRBV29-1 and TRBJ2-7, with 8 bases matching TRBD1. This CDR3 comprises 13 residues. CDR1 SQVTM and CDR2 ANQGSEA come from the germline V gene. Trimming removed 3 bases from V and 7 bases from J; junction bases left unmatched: 8. The CDR3 here is CSVEATGGWEQYF. The DNA of the CDR3 is TGCAGCGTTGAGGCAACAGGGGGTTGGGAGCAGTACTTC.

The chain's CDR3 is CASRLESNTEAFF. The DNA for the CDR3 is TGTGCCAGCAGATTGGAGTCGAACACTGAAGCTTTCTTT. The chain carries TRBV6-5 and TRBJ1-1; D gene unclear. The V gene's germline CDR1 is MNHEY and CDR2 SVGAGI. CDR3 length equals 13 residues. Deletions cut 6 bases from V and 1 base from J, with 9 bases between.

This clone was seen a few times. The chain employs TRBV9 and TRBJ1-1; no definite D call. Trimming took off 3 bases at V and 6 bases at J, with 12 bases between the two ends. Germline V gene sequence: CDR1 SGDLS, CDR2 YYNGEE. The length of the CDR3 is 13 residues. The CDR3 reads CASSGNARAEAFF. CDR3 nucleotides: TGTGCCAGCAGCGGCAATGCGCGGGCTGAAGCTTTCTTT.

The chain employs TRBV6-4 and TRBJ1-6, with D hard to call. With 8 bases removed from V and 6 bases from J, the gap between germline ends came to 11 bases. Looked up from germline, CDR1 is MRHNA and CDR2 is SNTAGT. There are 13 residues in the CDR3. The CDR3 sequence is CASSGRSNSPLHF. CDR3 nucleotide sequence: TGTGCCAGCTCGGGCAGATCTAATTCACCCCTCCACTTT.

A word on this clone: Sequence at one end of the junction differs from germline and may be a read error. In DNA form, the CDR3 reads TGTGCCATCAGTGAGGGGCGGGGGTTGGCTTTCTTT. Translating gives CAISEGRGLAFF. The chain employs TRBV6-5 and TRBJ1-1, with D perhaps matching TRBD1 (5 bases). From germline, CDR1 is MNHEY and CDR2 SVGAGI. The CDR3 loop spans 12 amino acids.

The chain is built from TRBV27 and TRBJ2-5, with D uncertain. V lost 4 bases and J lost 9, with 12 bases in between. This CDR3 region has 12 residues. CDR1 is MNHEY and CDR2 is SMNVEV in the germline V gene (reference sequence). CDR3 bases: TGTGCCAGCAGTTCCCCCCAAAGGGCCCAGTACTTC. The encoded protein is CASSSPQRAQYF.

This clone came up a few times. The chain recombines TRBV27 with TRBJ2-7, with TRBD2 as a possible D gene (6 bases). The length of the CDR3 is 13 residues. The V gene lost 3 bases and the J gene lost 2 bases, with 8 bases spanning the gap. Germline assignment: CDR1 MNHEY and CDR2 SMNVEV (reference sequence). CDR3 nucleotide sequence: TGTGCCAGCAGTTTGGGGAGGACCTACGAGCAGTACTTC. It yields the protein CASSLGRTYEQYF.

The chain is built from TRBV27 and TRBJ2-1; no clear D. Trimming took off 5 bases at V and 0 bases at J, with 17 bases between the two ends. Looked up from germline, CDR1 is MNHEY and CDR2 is SMNVEV (reference sequence). The length of the CDR3 is 17 residues. In DNA form, the CDR3 reads TGTGCCAGCAGTGATGAAACCGATTTGAGCTCCTACAATGAGCAGTTCTTC. It is translated as CASSDETDLSSYNEQFF.

This chain uses TRBV2 with TRBJ1-4; tentative D call: TRBD1 (5 bases). Germline V CDR1 and CDR2: SNHLY, FYNNEI. The V and J ends lost 9 bases and 5 bases respectively, with 22 bases between them. The CDR3 length is 16 residues. The CDR3 coding sequence is TGTGCCAGTTCTGTGGGGCGGGGTGACTCGAATGAAAAACTGTTTTTT. Protein product: CASSVGRGDSNEKLFF.

The chain uses TRBV2 and TRBJ2-1; 7 bases match TRBD2. The V segment lost 6 bases and the J segment 12 bases; nucleotides outside the gene matches: 11. The CDR3 covers 13 residues. Germline V gives CDR1 SNHLY, CDR2 FYNNEI. Here the CDR3 reads CASRQGREVGQFF. Written as DNA, the CDR3 is TGTGCCAGCAGACAAGGTCGGGAGGTTGGGCAGTTCTTC. The whole variable domain, filled in from reference TRBV2 and TRBJ2-1, reads EPEVTQTPSHQVTQMGQEVILRCVPISNHLYFYWYRQILGQKVEFLVSFYNNEISEKSEIFDDQFSVERPDGSNFTLKIRSTKLEDSAMYFCASRQGREVGQFFGPGTRLTVL.

The CDR3 loop is CATSSVGQGYSPLHF. CDR3 sequence (DNA): TGTGCCACCAGCAGCGTCGGACAGGGCTATTCACCCCTCCACTTT. V usage is TRBV15 and J usage is TRBJ1-6, with 8 nucleotides matching TRBD1. The germline V gene has CDR1 LNHNV and CDR2 YYDKDF (reference sequence). With 3 bases clipped from V and 8 bases from J, the junction kept 6 bases outside the gene matches. The CDR3 has 15 residues.

This clone showed up just once. The chain uses TRBV4-1 and TRBJ2-2; D may match TRBD1 or TRBD2 (5 bases each). Trimming cost V 2 bases and J 7 bases, with 20 bases left between them. This CDR3 contains 17 residues. Germline V gene lookup returns CDR1 MGHRA and CDR2 YSYEKL. The CDR3 spells CASSQIGTTRSGGELFF. CDR3 bases: TGCGCCAGCAGCCAAATTGGGACCACCCGCTCCGGCGGGGAGCTGTTTTTT.

The chain has TRBV6-5 and TRBJ1-2; no clear D gene. CDR3 size: 14 residues. Germline V lookup: CDR1 MNHEY, CDR2 SVGAGI. V shed 5 bases and J shed 3 bases, with 13 bases lying between them. The CDR3 spells CASSPLGPHYGYTF. Here the CDR3 DNA reads TGTGCCAGCAGTCCCTTAGGGCCTCACTATGGCTACACCTTC.